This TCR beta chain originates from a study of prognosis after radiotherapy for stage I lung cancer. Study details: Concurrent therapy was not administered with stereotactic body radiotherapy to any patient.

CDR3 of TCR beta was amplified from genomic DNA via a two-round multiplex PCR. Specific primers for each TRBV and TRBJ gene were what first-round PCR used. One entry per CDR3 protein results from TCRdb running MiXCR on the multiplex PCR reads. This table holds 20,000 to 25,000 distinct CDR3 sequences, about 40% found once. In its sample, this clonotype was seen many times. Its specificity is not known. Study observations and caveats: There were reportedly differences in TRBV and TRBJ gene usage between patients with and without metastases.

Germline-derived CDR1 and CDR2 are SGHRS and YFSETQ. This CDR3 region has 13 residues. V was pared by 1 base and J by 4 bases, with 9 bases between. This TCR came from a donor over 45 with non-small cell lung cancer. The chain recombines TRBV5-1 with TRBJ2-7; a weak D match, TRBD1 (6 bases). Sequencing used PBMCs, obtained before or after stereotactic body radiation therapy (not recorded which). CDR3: CASSLWGRYEQYF. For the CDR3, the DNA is TGCGCCAGCAGCTTGTGGGGGCGGTACGAGCAGTACTTC.